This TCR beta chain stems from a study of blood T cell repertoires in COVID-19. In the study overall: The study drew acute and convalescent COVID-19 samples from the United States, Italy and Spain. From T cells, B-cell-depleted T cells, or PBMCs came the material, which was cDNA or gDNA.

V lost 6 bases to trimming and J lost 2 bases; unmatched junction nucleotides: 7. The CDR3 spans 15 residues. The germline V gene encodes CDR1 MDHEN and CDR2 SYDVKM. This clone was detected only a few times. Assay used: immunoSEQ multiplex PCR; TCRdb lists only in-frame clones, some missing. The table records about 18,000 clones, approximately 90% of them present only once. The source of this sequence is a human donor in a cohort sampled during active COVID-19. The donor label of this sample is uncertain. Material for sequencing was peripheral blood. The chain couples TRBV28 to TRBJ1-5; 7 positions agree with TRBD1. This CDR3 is CASRRQGKGNQPQHF. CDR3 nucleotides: TGTGCCAGCAGAAGACAGGGTAAGGGCAATCAGCCCCAGCATTTT.